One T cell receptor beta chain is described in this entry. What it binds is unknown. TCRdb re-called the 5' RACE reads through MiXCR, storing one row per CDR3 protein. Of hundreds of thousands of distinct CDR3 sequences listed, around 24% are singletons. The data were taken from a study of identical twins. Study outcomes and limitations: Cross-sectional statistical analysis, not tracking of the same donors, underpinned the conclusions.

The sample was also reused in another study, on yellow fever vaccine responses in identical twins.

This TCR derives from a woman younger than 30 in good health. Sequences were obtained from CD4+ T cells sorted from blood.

CDR3 bases: TGCAGTGCGACCCCAGGAGGGGCGGGAGAGACCCAGTACTTC. It specifies CSATPGGAGETQYF. The chain is built from TRBV20-1 and TRBJ2-5; TRBD2 is a possible D gene (6 bases). Germline V lookup: CDR1 DFQATT, CDR2 SNEGSKA (reference sequence). The CDR3 covers 14 residues. Between the trimmed V and J ends, which lost 6 bases and 4 bases, there was a span of 18 bases.